This passage covers 9 T cell receptor beta chains from one sample sequenced in a study of patients and donors after allogeneic stem cell transplantation. TCRdb re-analysed the RT-PCR reads in MiXCR, keeping a single row per CDR3 protein. The table has fewer than 250,000 distinct CDR3 sequences, 14% seen once. Material for sequencing was blood, either unsorted or a sorted T cell fraction (not recorded which). These receptors all stem from a human donor who was either an allogeneic HSCT recipient or a stem cell or donor lymphocyte infusion donor (not recorded which). It is not recorded whose cells these are; they may come from a transplant donor.

The chain combines TRBV18 with TRBJ2-3; D is undetermined. Germline V gene sequence: CDR1 KGHSH, CDR2 LQKENI. V was clipped by 5 bases and J by 5 bases, with 14 bases between them. The CDR3 contains 14 residues. Here the CDR3 reads CASSFADNIDTQYF. The CDR3 coding sequence is TGTGCCAGCTCATTCGCGGATAATATAGATACGCAGTATTTT. Full variable domain (remainder filled in from reference TRBV18 and TRBJ2-3): NAGVMQNPRHLVRRRGQEARLRCSPMKGHSHVYWYRQLPEEGLKFMVYLQKENIIDESGMPKERFSAEFPKEGPSILRIQQVVRGDSAAYFCASSFADNIDTQYFGPGTRLTVL.

By its share, this clonotype is medium-sized (0.01 to 0.1%). V is TRBV4-1 and J is TRBJ1-6; D is perhaps TRBD1 (5 bases). This CDR3 has 18 residues. V lost 0 bases and J 0 bases, leaving 12 bases between the germline ends. Germline loops: CDR1 MGHRA, CDR2 YSYEKL. DNA of the CDR3: TGCGCCAGCAGCCAAGACCCGTGGGGGAGCTCCTATAATTCACCCCTCCACTTT. Its protein product is CASSQDPWGSSYNSPLHF.

The CDR3 region has the DNA TGTGCCAGCAGCCACAAGAACACCGGGGAGCTGTTTTTT. It encodes CASSHKNTGELFF. This sequence joins TRBV14 and TRBJ2-2, with D uncertain. This CDR3 is built from 13 residues. Per germline, CDR1 SGHDN and CDR2 FVKESK. The germline V and J ends were trimmed by 3 bases and 1 base, with 3 bases remaining between them. The entire variable domain, with the rest obtained from reference TRBV14 and TRBJ2-2, is as follows: EAGVTQFPSHSVIEKGQTVTLRCDPISGHDNLYWYRRVMGKEIKFLLHFVKESKQDESGMPNNRFLAERTGGTYSTLKVQPAELEDSGVYFCASSHKNTGELFFGEGSRLTVL.

CDR3 region: CASSRGGGRNDGYTF. The CDR3 DNA follows: TGTGCCAGCAGTAGGGGTGGGGGGCGCAATGATGGCTACACCTTC. The gene calls are TRBV12-3 or TRBV12-4 and TRBJ1-2; tentative D call: TRBD1 (6 bases). There are 15 residues in the CDR3. V lost 5 bases and J lost 6, with 19 bases in between.

This chain connects TRBV7-3 to TRBJ2-5; 9 bases agree with TRBD2. Trimming took 0 bases from V and 4 from J; bases not matched to a gene: 3. From germline, CDR1 is SGHTA and CDR2 FQGTGA. This CDR3 is 15 amino acids long. This CDR3 reads CASSLTPGLAETQYF. Here the CDR3 DNA reads TGTGCCAGCAGCTTAACGCCGGGACTAGCAGAGACCCAGTACTTC.

There are many counts of this clonotype. The chain combines TRBV7-2 with TRBJ2-1; D possibly corresponds to TRBD1 (5 bases). Germline loops: CDR1 SGHTA, CDR2 FQGNSA. The V end lost 2 bases, the J end lost 8 bases, and 7 bases lay between the germline ends. CDR3 length: 12 amino acids. The CDR3 protein is CASSLQGYEQFF. As DNA, the CDR3 is TGTGCCAGCAGCTTACAGGGCTATGAGCAGTTCTTC.

CDR3 nucleotide sequence: TGCAGTGCTAACCATGGAGTTTCGGGGTACGAGCAGTACTTC. It translates to CSANHGVSGYEQYF. The rearrangement links TRBV20-1 to TRBJ2-7, with D possibly TRBD2 on 5 matching bases. V dropped 4 bases and J dropped 4 bases, with 17 bases sitting between them. The CDR3 extends over 14 amino acids. In germline, CDR1 is DFQATT, CDR2 SNEGSKA (reference sequence).

To note about this clonotype: The junction and the germline gene differ at one end; a read error may be behind it. CDR3 region: CSVPPGGGVKTEAFF. CDR3 DNA sequence: TGCAGCGTCCCCCCCGGGGGGGGAGTGAAGACTGAAGCTTTCTTT. The J gene is TRBJ1-1, the V gene TRBV29-1, with D perhaps matching TRBD1 (5 bases). The CDR3 is 15 residues long. Germline V CDR1 and CDR2: SQVTM, ANQGSEA.

The rearrangement uses TRBV12-3 or TRBV12-4 and TRBJ2-7, with D possibly being TRBD1 (5 bases). V lost 6 bases to trimming and J lost 1 base, with 10 bases between them. The CDR3 is 13 residues long. Written as DNA, the CDR3 is TGTGCCAGCAGCCTACAGGTATCCTACGAGCAGTACTTC. This translates into CASSLQVSYEQYF.